Below, 10 T cell receptor beta chains from the same sample are listed, as sequenced in a study of blood T cell repertoires in COVID-19. The table came from immunoSEQ multiplex PCR; TCRdb's copy has only in-frame clones and leaves some out. The sample records about 160,000 clones, more than 75% being singletons. Sequencing input: PBMCs or T cells enriched from blood (not recorded which). The receptors originated from a man aged 40-50 years who had recovered from COVID-19.

V usage is TRBV6-1 and J usage is TRBJ2-1; 13 nucleotides line up with TRBD2. The CDR3 runs 17 residues. From germline, CDR1 is MNHNS and CDR2 SASEGT. Losses at the gene ends were 3 bases for V and 8 bases for J; bases not matched to a gene: 10. CDR3 DNA: TGTGCCAGCAGTGAGACCCTCACTAGCGGGGGGGCGTATGAGCAGTTCTTC. Its protein is CASSETLTSGGAYEQFF.

The chain combines TRBV3-1 (or the pseudogene TRBV3-2) with TRBJ2-2, with 7 bases identical to TRBD2. Germline trimming cut 4 bases from V and 9 bases from J; bases unmatched to any gene: 8. From germline, CDR1 is LGHDT and CDR2 YNNKEL (reference sequence). The length of the CDR3 is 14 residues. CDR3 sequence: CASSPGGLPRELFF. The CDR3 DNA reads as TGTGCCAGCAGCCCCGGGGGGTTACCCAGGGAGCTGTTTTTT.

This sequence joins TRBV7-3 and TRBJ2-2; D might be TRBD2 (5 bases). The CDR3 spans 14 residues. V lost 5 bases and J 6 bases, leaving 13 bases between the germline ends. CDR1 and CDR2 from the germline V gene are SGHTA and FQGTGA. The CDR3 region has the DNA TGTGCCAGCAGCCCCGGAGGCCCGGCCGGGGAGCTGTTTTTT. Its translation: CASSPGGPAGELFF.

The genes are TRBV3-1 (or the pseudogene TRBV3-2) and TRBJ1-4; D possibly corresponds to TRBD1 (5 bases). Trimming shortened V by 1 base and J by 7 bases, and 13 bases separated the two germline ends. This CDR3 region has 15 residues. Germline CDR1 LGHDT, CDR2 YNNKEL (reference sequence). CDR3 amino acids: CASSQVWQGREKLFF. CDR3 coding DNA: TGTGCCAGCAGCCAAGTCTGGCAGGGTCGTGAAAAACTGTTTTTT.

The chain joins TRBV7-9 to TRBJ1-1; a weak D match, TRBD1 (6 bases). Trimming shortened V by 4 bases and J by 8 bases, and 14 bases separated the two germline ends. The CDR3 consists of 13 residues. CDR1 is SEHNR, CDR2 FQNEAQ, per germline (reference sequence). For the CDR3, the DNA is TGTGCCAGCAGCTCCCAAGGGACACTGGAAGCTTTCTTT. This gives the protein CASSSQGTLEAFF.

The chain is built from TRBV4-2 and TRBJ2-7, with 9 bases fitting TRBD2. The V gene end was trimmed by 0 bases and the J gene end by 9 bases; junction bases not matched to a gene: 9. This CDR3 is 15 amino acids long. Per the germline V gene, CDR1 is LGHNA and CDR2 is YNFKEQ. CDR3 protein: CASSQEAGGWGVQYF. The CDR3 nucleotides are TGTGCCAGCAGCCAAGAAGCGGGGGGATGGGGCGTGCAGTACTTC.

This chain links TRBV5-1 with TRBJ2-6; a possible D gene is TRBD1 (6 bases). In germline, CDR1 is SGHRS, CDR2 YFSETQ. V lost 5 bases and J 3 bases, leaving 15 bases between the germline ends. The CDR3 has 16 amino acids. CDR3 sequence: CASRSTGTGGANVLTF. CDR3 sequence (DNA): TGCGCCAGCAGGTCGACAGGCACTGGTGGGGCCAACGTCCTGACTTTC.

This clone turned up a few times. The chain recombines TRBV29-1 with TRBJ1-2, with TRBD1 matching over 7 bases. V shed 3 bases and J 6 bases; nucleotides not matched to a gene: 7. From germline, CDR1 is SQVTM and CDR2 ANQGSEA. This CDR3 contains 13 residues. CDR3: CSVDMRGPDGYTF. For the CDR3, the DNA is TGCAGCGTTGATATGAGGGGGCCCGATGGCTACACCTTC.

V is TRBV6-4 and J is TRBJ1-3; tentative D call: TRBD1 (5 bases). Trimming removed 0 bases at V and 4 bases at J, with 19 bases between. CDR1 is MRHNA, CDR2 SNTAGT, per germline. The CDR3 sequence is 18 residues long. This chain's CDR3 is CASSDSWAGCLPGNTIYF. The CDR3 DNA follows: TGTGCCAGCAGTGACTCGTGGGCAGGGTGTCTTCCCGGAAACACCATATATTTT.

The V call is TRBV19, the J call TRBJ1-2; maybe TRBD1 (5 bases). V lost 6 bases to trimming and J lost 4 bases, with 9 bases between them. CDR3 length equals 12 residues. Per the germline V gene, CDR1 is LNHDA and CDR2 is SQIVND (reference sequence). The CDR3 DNA sequence: TGTGCCAGTAGCTACGGGGGCTATGGCTACACCTTC. Its translation: CASSYGGYGYTF.